This T cell receptor beta chain was recorded in a study of T cell repertoires in cytomegalovirus infection. The wider study: CMV infection plus the matching HLA type was flagged by public TCR beta signatures.

One entry per CDR3 protein results from TCRdb running MiXCR on the reads. This table holds just over 150,000 distinct CDR3 sequences, about 20% found once. Overall study results and limits: Dominating the ex vivo response were TCR beta clonotypes that were CMV-specific and HLA-C-restricted. Cumulative frequency (of public TCR beta family members) identified carriers of CMV plus the relevant HLA.

This clonotype was observed once. The target antigen is unknown. The sequencing sample was made of PBMCs. The source is a human donor in good health (CMV status not recorded). Some clones in this sample may be carry-over from other donors' samples.

Written as DNA, the CDR3 is TGCGCCAGCAGCTTGAGGAGGGGGCAAGAGACCCAGTACTTC. It specifies CASSLRRGQETQYF. The rearrangement uses TRBV5-1 and TRBJ2-5; D may correspond to TRBD1 or TRBD2 (6 bases each). Trimming pared 1 base from V and 2 bases from J, leaving 9 bases between. CDR1 SGHRS and CDR2 YFSETQ come from the germline V gene. This CDR3 is 14 amino acids long. The entire variable domain, with the rest obtained from reference TRBV5-1 and TRBJ2-5, is as follows: KAGVTQTPRYLIKTRGQQVTLSCSPISGHRSVSWYQQTPGQGLQFLFEYFSETQRNKGNFPGRFSGRQFSNSRSEMNVSTLELGDSALYLCASSLRRGQETQYFGPGTRLLVL.